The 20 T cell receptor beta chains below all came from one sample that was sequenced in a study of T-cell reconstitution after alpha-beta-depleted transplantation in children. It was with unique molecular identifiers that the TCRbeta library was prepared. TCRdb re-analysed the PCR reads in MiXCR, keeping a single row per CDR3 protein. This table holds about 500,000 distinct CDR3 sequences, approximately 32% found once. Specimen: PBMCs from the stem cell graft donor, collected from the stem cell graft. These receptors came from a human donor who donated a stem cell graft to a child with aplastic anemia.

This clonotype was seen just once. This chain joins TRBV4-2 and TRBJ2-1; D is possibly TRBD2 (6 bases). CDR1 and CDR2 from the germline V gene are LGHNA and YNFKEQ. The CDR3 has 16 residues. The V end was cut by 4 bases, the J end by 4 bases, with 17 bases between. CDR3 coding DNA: TGTGCCAGCAGCCTGGATAGCGGAGGAGTATACAATGAGCAGTTCTTC. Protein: CASSLDSGGVYNEQFF.

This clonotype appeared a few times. The CDR3 sequence: CASSSRTGENNEQFF. The CDR3 nucleotides read TGTGCCAGCAGCTCGAGGACAGGGGAGAACAATGAGCAGTTCTTC. V gene TRBV7-2 combines with J gene TRBJ2-1, with 9 bases that match TRBD1. Germline CDR1 SGHTA, CDR2 FQGNSA. CDR3 size: 15 residues. The J segment lost 5 bases and the V segment lost 4 bases, leaving 6 bases of the junction unmatched.

CDR3: CAWSVLRVRNPSAFF. CDR3 in DNA: TGTGCCTGGAGTGTACTTAGGGTACGTAATCCGTCAGCTTTCTTT. The chain recombines TRBV30 with TRBJ1-1; D unresolved. The germline V and J ends were trimmed by 0 bases and 10 bases, with 21 bases remaining between them. Per germline, CDR1 GTSNPN and CDR2 SVGIG (reference sequence). CDR3 size: 15 residues.

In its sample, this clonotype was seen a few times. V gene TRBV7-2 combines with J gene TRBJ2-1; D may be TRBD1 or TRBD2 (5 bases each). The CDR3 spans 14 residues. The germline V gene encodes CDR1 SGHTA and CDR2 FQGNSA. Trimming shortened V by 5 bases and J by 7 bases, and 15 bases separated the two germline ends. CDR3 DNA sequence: TGTGCCAGCAGCCCTCGGGGCATGGGGAATGAGCAGTTCTTC. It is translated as CASSPRGMGNEQFF.

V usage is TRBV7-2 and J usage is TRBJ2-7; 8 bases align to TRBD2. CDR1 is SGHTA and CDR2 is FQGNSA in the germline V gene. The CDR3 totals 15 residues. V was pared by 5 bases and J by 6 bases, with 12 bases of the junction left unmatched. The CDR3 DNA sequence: TGTGCCAGCAGCCTGCTAGCGGGCCTTGGGAGCGAGCAGTACTTC. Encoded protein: CASSLLAGLGSEQYF.

The CDR3 here is CASSFNAEGETQYF. DNA for the CDR3: TGTGCCAGCAGCTTCAATGCGGAAGGGGAGACCCAGTACTTC. The rearrangement uses TRBV7-6 and TRBJ2-5; D not certain. Trimming stripped 3 bases from V and 5 bases from J, with 13 bases between. The CDR3 extends over 14 amino acids. CDR1 and CDR2 (germline): SGHVS, FNYEAQ. The full variable domain, rest sourced from reference TRBV7-6 and TRBJ2-5, is GAGVSQSPRYKVTKRGQDVALRCDPISGHVSLYWYRQALGQGPEFLTYFNYEAQQDKSGLPNDRFSAERPEGSISTLTIQRTEQRDSAMYRCASSFNAEGETQYFGPGTRLLVL.

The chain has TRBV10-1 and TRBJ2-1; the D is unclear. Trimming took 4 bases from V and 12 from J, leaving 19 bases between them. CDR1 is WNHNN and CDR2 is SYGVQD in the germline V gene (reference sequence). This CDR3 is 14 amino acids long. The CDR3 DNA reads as TGCGCCAGCAGTGCCCAGGCATGGGTCGATGTGCAGTTCTTC. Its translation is CASSAQAWVDVQFF.

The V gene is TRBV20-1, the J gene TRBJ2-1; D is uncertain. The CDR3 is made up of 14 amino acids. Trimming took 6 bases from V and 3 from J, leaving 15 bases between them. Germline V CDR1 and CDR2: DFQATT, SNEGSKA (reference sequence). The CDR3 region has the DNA TGCAGTGCCTCCGGAGCCCAAAACTACAATGAGCAGTTCTTC. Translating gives CSASGAQNYNEQFF.

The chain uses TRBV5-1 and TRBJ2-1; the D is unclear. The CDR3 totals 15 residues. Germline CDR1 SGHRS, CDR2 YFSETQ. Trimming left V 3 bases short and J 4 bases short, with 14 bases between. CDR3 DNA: TGCGCCAGCAGCTGGATAGATAACTCTTACAATGAGCAGTTCTTC. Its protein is CASSWIDNSYNEQFF. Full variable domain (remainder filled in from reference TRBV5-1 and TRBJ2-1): KAGVTQTPRYLIKTRGQQVTLSCSPISGHRSVSWYQQTPGQGLQFLFEYFSETQRNKGNFPGRFSGRQFSNSRSEMNVSTLELGDSALYLCASSWIDNSYNEQFFGPGTRLTVL.

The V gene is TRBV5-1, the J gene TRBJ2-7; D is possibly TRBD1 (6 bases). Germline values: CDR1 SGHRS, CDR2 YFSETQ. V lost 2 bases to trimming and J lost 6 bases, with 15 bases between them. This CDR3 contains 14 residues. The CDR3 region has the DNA TGCGCCAGCAGCTTAGGACAGCTTTCGGGCGAGCAGTACTTC. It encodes CASSLGQLSGEQYF.

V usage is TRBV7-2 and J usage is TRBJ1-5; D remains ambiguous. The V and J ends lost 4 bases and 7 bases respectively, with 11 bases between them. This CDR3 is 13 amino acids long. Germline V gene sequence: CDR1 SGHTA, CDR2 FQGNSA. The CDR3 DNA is TGTGCCAGCAGCTCCGAGGGTGGCCAGCCCCAGCATTTT. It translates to CASSSEGGQPQHF.

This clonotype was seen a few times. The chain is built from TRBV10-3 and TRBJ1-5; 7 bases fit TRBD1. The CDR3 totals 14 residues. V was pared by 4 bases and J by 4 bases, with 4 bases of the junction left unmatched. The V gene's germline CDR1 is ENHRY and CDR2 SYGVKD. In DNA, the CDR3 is TGTGCCATCAGTGGGGACAGTGCGAATCAGCCCCAGCATTTT. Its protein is CAISGDSANQPQHF.

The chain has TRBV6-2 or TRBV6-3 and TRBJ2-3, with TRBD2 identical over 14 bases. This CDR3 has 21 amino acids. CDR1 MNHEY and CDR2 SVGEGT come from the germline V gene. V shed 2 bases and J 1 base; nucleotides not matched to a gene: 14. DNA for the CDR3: TGTGCCAGCAGTTACGGATTCGGGACTAGCGGGAGTACGGGTGGCACAGATACGCAGTATTTT. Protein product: CASSYGFGTSGSTGGTDTQYF.

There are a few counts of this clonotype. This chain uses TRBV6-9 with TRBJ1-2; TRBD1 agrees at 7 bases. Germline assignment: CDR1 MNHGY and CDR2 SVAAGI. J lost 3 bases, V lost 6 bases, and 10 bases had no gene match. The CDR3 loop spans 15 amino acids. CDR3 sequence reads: CASSLRRTGDYGYTF. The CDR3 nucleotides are TGTGCCAGCAGCCTGCGTAGGACAGGCGACTATGGCTACACCTTC.

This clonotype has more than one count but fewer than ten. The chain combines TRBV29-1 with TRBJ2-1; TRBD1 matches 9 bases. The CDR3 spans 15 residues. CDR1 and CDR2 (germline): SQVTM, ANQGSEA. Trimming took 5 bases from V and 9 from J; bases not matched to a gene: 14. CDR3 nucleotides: TGCAGCGTTTGGGGTTGGGACAGGGAGATTCTTGAGCAGTTCTTC. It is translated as CSVWGWDREILEQFF.

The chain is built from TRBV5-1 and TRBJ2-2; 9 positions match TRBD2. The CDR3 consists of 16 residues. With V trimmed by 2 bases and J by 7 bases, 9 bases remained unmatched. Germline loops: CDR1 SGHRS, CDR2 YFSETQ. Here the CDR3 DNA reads TGCGCCAGCAGCTTCCTAGCGGGGACTACTGGCGGGGAGCTGTTTTTT. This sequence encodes CASSFLAGTTGGELFF.

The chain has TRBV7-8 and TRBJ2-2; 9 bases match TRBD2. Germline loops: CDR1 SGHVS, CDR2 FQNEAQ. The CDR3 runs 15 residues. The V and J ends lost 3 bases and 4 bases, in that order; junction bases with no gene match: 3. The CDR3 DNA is TGTGCCAGCAGCTTTATTAGCGGGAGCACCGGGGAGCTGTTTTTT. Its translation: CASSFISGSTGELFF. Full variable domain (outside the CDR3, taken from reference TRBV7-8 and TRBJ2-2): GAGVSQSPRYKVAKRGQDVALRCDPISGHVSLFWYQQALGQGPEFLTYFQNEAQLDKSGLPSDRFFAERPEGSVSTLKIQRTQQEDSAVYLCASSFISGSTGELFFGEGSRLTVL.

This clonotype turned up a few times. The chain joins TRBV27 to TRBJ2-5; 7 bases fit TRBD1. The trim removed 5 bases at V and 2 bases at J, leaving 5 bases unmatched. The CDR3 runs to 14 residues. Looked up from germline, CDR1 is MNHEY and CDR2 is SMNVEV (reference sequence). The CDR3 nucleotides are TGTGCCAGCAGTCTTCGACAGGGACAAGAGACCCAGTACTTC. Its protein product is CASSLRQGQETQYF.

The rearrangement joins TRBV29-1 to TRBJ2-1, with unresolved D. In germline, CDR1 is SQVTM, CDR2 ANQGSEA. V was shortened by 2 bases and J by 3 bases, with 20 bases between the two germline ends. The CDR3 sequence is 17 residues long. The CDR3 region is CSVEKAVGLAGYNEQFF. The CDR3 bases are TGCAGCGTTGAAAAGGCGGTGGGCTTAGCCGGCTACAATGAGCAGTTCTTC.

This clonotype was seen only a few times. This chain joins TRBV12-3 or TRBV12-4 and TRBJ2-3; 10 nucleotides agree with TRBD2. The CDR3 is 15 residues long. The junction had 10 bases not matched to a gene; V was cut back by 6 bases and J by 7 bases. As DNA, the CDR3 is TGTGCCAGCAGCCACCCCCTAGCGGGGGCTAATACGCAGTATTTT. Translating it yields CASSHPLAGANTQYF.